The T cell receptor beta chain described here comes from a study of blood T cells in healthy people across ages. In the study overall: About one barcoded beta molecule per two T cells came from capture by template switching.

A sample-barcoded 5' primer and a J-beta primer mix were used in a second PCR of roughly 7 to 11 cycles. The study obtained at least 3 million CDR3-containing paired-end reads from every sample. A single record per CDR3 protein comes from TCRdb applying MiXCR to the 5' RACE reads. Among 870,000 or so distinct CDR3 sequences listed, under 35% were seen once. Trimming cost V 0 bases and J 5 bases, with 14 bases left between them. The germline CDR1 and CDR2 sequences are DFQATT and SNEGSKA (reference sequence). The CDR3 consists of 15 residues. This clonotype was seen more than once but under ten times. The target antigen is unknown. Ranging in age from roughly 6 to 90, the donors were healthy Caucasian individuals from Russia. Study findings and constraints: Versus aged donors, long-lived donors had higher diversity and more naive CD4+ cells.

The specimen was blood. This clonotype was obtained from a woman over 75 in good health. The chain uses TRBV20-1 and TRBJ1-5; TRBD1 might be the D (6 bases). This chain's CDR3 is CSAREKDRSYQPQHF. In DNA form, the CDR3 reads TGCAGTGCTAGAGAAAAAGACAGGTCGTATCAGCCCCAGCATTTT.